This T cell receptor beta chain comes out of a study of human T cells and chemical hapten exposure. TCRdb analysed the RACE reads with MiXCR anew, one entry per CDR3 protein. The data hold tens of thousands of distinct CDR3 sequences, with approximately 10% observed a single time. This sample's time point: patch test 1, 2 weeks after DPC sensitization. Treatment: therapeutic diphenylcyclopropenone sensitization with weekly scalp DPC. The V gene's germline CDR1 is DFQATT and CDR2 SNEGSKA (reference sequence). The CDR3 contains 14 residues. V was clipped by 7 bases and J by 4 bases; unmatched bases: 10.

The sample consisted of whole blood, taken in connection with sensitization to the hapten diphenylcyclopropenone (DPC). The receptor was derived from a man aged 35 to 55 with alopecia areata. Some clones in this sample may be carry-over from other donors' samples. J is TRBJ2-3 and V is TRBV20-1; 8 bases are shared with TRBD2. In DNA form, the CDR3 reads TGCAGTGTGGTATCGGGAGGGCCGGCAGATACGCAGTATTTT. Residues: CSVVSGGPADTQYF.